This T cell receptor beta chain was retrieved from a study of blood T cell repertoires in COVID-19. Measured with immunoSEQ multiplex PCR; TCRdb has only the in-frame clones, and not every one. The data show under 95,000 clones, roughly 85% seen once. With 3 bases removed from V and 2 bases from J, the gap between germline ends came to 2 bases. CDR1 is SEHNR, CDR2 FQNEAQ, per germline (reference sequence). CDR3 length: 11 residues. The chain links TRBV7-9 to TRBJ2-7; D is unresolved. This receptor was obtained from a man aged 45-60 years with COVID-19, enrolled during active disease. The sample consisted of peripheral blood. Written as DNA, the CDR3 is TGTGCCAGCAGCTTCGCCTACGAGCAGTACTTC. This codes for CASSFAYEQYF.